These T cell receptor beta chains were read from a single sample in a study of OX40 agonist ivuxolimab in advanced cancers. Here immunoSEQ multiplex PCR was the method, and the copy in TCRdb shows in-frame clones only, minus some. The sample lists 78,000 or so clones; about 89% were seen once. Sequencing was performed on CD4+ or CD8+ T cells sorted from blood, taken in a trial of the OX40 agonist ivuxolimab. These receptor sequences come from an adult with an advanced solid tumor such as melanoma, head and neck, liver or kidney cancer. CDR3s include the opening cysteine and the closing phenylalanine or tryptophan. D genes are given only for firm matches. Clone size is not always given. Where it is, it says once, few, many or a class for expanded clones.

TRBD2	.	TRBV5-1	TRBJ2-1	CASSLARGGSYGEQFF
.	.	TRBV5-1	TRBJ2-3	CASSLEAGTDTQYF
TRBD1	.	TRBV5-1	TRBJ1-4	CASSLTGGAREKLFF
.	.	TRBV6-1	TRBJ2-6	CASSDYSGVSGANVLTF
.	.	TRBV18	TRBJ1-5	CASSPLVGIDQPQHF
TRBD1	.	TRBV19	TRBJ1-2	CASTSTRDSIYGYTF
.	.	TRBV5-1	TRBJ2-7	CASSFRLSYEQYF
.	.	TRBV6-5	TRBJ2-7	CASSYRDSGPYEQYF
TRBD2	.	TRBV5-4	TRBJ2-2	CASSSGTSGGTNTGELFF
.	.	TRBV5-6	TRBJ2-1	CASSARGNEQFF
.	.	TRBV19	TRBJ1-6	CASRWDLYSPLHF
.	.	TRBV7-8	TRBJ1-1	CASSFSVGTEAFF
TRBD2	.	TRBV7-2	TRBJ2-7	CASSQTGGSSYEQYF
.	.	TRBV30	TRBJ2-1	CAWSAKPGIKGEGEQFF
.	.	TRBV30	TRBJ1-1	CASPGSSGSEAFF
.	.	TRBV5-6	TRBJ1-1	CASSLAAGYEAFF
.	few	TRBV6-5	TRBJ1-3	CAVSSSGNTIYF
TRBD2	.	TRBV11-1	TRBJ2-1	CASSFGVAGPNNEQFF
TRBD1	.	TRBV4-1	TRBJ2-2	CASSSGQGYTGELFF
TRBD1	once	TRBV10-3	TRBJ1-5	CAISAWDRDNQPQHF
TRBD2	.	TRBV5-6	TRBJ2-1	CASSFQRGAYNEQFF
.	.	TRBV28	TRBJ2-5	CASSPGVETQYF
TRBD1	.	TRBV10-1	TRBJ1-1	CASSEPSTGVAEAFF
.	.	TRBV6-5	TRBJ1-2	CASSGDGYTF
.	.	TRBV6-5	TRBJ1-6	CASSYVGSPLHF
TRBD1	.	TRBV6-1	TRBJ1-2	CASSAIGTGLANYGYTF
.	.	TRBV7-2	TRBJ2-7	CASSLPGRSYEQYF
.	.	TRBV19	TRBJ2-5	CASSREGPGETQYF
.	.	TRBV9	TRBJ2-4	CASSAGGGGTRNIQYF
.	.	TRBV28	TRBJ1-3	CASSLSTFSGNTIYF
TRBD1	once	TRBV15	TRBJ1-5	CATSRADRGRQPQHF
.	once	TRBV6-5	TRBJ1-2	CASSSPQGNYGYTF
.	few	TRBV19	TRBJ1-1	CASSTELLRGTEAFF
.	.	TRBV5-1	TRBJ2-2	CASSLGQNTGELFF
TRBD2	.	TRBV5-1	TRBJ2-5	CASSFRPSGVQETQYF
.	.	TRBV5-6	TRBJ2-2	CASSLDRTAANTGELFF
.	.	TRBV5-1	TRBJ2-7	CASSRETYEQYF
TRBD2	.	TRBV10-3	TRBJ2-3	CAISLAGGSTDTQYF
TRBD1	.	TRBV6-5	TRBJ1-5	CASRGDRGNQPQHF
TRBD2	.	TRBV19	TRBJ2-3	CASSRLAGGPTDTQYF
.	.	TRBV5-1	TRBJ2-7	CASSLGTETYEQYF
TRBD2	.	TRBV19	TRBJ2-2	CASSQASGANTGELFF
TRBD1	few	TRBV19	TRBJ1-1	CASSRQGGITEAFF
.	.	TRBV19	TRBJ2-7	CASSIRPSLEQYF
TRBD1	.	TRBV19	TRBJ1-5	CASTDRQGRNQPQHF
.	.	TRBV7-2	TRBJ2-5	CASSHPGTQYF
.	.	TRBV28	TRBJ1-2	CASSLFPDQPELYTF
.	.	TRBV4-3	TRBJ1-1	CASSRGIEAGNTEAFF